This T cell receptor beta chain was retrieved from a study of human T cells and chemical hapten exposure. TCRdb reanalysed the RACE reads using MiXCR and keeps one entry per CDR3 protein. Here the sample spans under 450,000 distinct CDR3 sequences, more than 4.5% being singletons. The time point was: patch test 1, 2 weeks after DPC sensitization. Treatment meaning: therapeutic diphenylcyclopropenone sensitization with weekly scalp DPC. Whole-study findings and limits: It was expanded TCRs that formed significantly more large CDR3 similarity clusters than controls did.

The CDR3 totals 14 residues. Germline V gene lookup returns CDR1 LGHDT and CDR2 YNNKEL (reference sequence). The V end was cut by 1 base, the J end by 3 bases, with 9 bases between. This clonotype has just a few counts. Its target is not known. The genes are TRBV3-1 and TRBJ1-1, with D hard to call. Material: whole blood, obtained in connection with sensitization to the hapten diphenylcyclopropenone (DPC). This clonotype was sampled from a woman between 45 and 60 years old with alopecia areata. Some clones in this sample may be carry-over from other donors' samples. CDR3 sequence (DNA): TGTGCCAGCAGCCAAGGGACCCCCTACACTGAAGCTTTCTTT. Translated: CASSQGTPYTEAFF. The full variable domain, in which reference TRBV3-1 and TRBJ1-1 provide the parts outside the CDR3, is DTAVSQTPKYLVTQMGNDKSIKCEQNLGHDTMYWYKQDSKKFLKIMFSYNNKELIINETVPNRFSPKSPDKAHLNLHINSLELGDSAVYFCASSQGTPYTEAFFGQGTRLTVV.